These 11 T cell receptor beta chains were all obtained from the same sample, sequenced in a study of OX40 agonist ivuxolimab in advanced cancers. Only in-frame clones appear in the TCRdb table, and some are missing; sequencing was by immunoSEQ multiplex PCR. The sample lists fewer than 90,000 clones, around 90% occurring once. The specimen comprised CD4+ or CD8+ T cells sorted from blood, sampled in a trial of the OX40 agonist ivuxolimab. The receptors originated from an adult with an advanced solid tumor such as melanoma, head and neck, liver or kidney cancer.

The chain combines TRBV7-2 with TRBJ2-2; 9 bases match TRBD1. The germline gives CDR1 SGHTA, CDR2 FQGNSA. The CDR3 consists of 16 residues. Trimming took 1 base from V and 4 from J; bases not matched to a gene: 4. The CDR3 DNA reads as TGTGCCAGCAGCTTAGTGGGACAGGGCGCCACCGGGGAGCTGTTTTTT. This codes for CASSLVGQGATGELFF.

The chain recombines TRBV29-1 with TRBJ1-1; 9 positions match TRBD1. Germline V lookup: CDR1 SQVTM, CDR2 ANQGSEA. V lost 5 bases to trimming and J lost 6 bases; unmatched junction nucleotides: 7. The CDR3 runs to 13 residues. The CDR3 DNA reads TGCAGCGTTTGGGGACAGGGTGAGTCTGAAGCTTTCTTT. This gives the protein CSVWGQGESEAFF.

The chain is built from TRBV7-2 and TRBJ1-1; D unresolved. Deletions cut 5 bases from V and 1 base from J, with 11 bases between. The germline gives CDR1 SGHTA, CDR2 FQGNSA. There are 14 residues in the CDR3. The CDR3 sequence is CASSPFEGNTEAFF. CDR3 in DNA: TGTGCCAGCAGCCCCTTCGAGGGGAACACTGAAGCTTTCTTT.

The sample holds a few counts of this clone. The rearrangement uses TRBV7-2 and TRBJ2-3; D call uncertain. With 1 base removed from V and 6 bases from J, the gap between germline ends came to 8 bases. CDR1 and CDR2 from the germline V gene are SGHTA and FQGNSA. This CDR3 has 13 amino acids. This CDR3 reads CASSLGFRDTQYF. DNA of the CDR3: TGTGCCAGCAGCTTAGGGTTTCGGGATACGCAGTATTTT.

V and J are TRBV7-2 and TRBJ1-6; D possibly corresponds to TRBD1 (6 bases). The CDR3 spans 16 residues. In germline, CDR1 is SGHTA, CDR2 FQGNSA. V was cut by 1 base and J by 5 bases, with 12 bases left in between. The CDR3 nucleotides are TGTGCCAGCAGCTTAGTGGTGGGGGCAAATAATTCACCCCTCCACTTT. This codes for CASSLVVGANNSPLHF.

The count of this clone is one. The chain employs TRBV5-1 and TRBJ1-3; the D is unclear. Germline V gives CDR1 SGHRS, CDR2 YFSETQ. This CDR3 spans 17 amino acids. V dropped 6 bases and J dropped 0 bases, with 19 bases sitting between them. CDR3 nucleotides: TGCGCCAGCAAGAGGACGGACGAACGTATCTCTGGAAACACCATATATTTT. Translated: CASKRTDERISGNTIYF. Full variable domain (outside the CDR3, taken from reference TRBV5-1 and TRBJ1-3): KAGVTQTPRYLIKTRGQQVTLSCSPISGHRSVSWYQQTPGQGLQFLFEYFSETQRNKGNFPGRFSGRQFSNSRSEMNVSTLELGDSALYLCASKRTDERISGNTIYFGEGSWLTVV.

This chain connects TRBV29-1 to TRBJ1-4; perhaps TRBD1 as D (6 bases). The germline V and J ends were trimmed by 6 bases and 6 bases, with 20 bases remaining between them. The CDR3 totals 15 residues. The germline V gene encodes CDR1 SQVTM and CDR2 ANQGSEA. This CDR3 is CSVSPGGGGDEKLFF. The DNA for the CDR3 is TGCAGCGTGTCCCCAGGCGGGGGCGGGGATGAAAAACTGTTTTTT.

This chain links TRBV7-3 with TRBJ2-3; weak D call: TRBD2 (6 bases). Germline CDR1 SGHTA, CDR2 FQGTGA. V shed 3 bases and J shed 2 bases, with 9 bases lying between them. This CDR3 comprises 14 residues. The CDR3 loop reads CASSLGGPTDTQYF. The CDR3 coding sequence is TGTGCCAGCAGCTTGGGGGGTCCCACAGATACGCAGTATTTT.

The gene calls are TRBV6-1 and TRBJ2-5; D gene ambiguous. CDR1 is MNHNS, CDR2 SASEGT, per germline. The CDR3 runs 16 residues. Trimming left V 1 base short and J 1 base short, with 13 bases between. The CDR3 loop reads CASSEGVSTFQETQYF. The DNA of the CDR3 is TGTGCCAGCAGTGAAGGGGTTTCTACTTTCCAAGAGACCCAGTACTTC.

The sample holds one count of this clone. The chain employs TRBV5-1 and TRBJ2-3; D is possibly TRBD2 (6 bases). This CDR3 is built from 16 residues. With 5 bases removed from V and 6 bases from J, the gap between germline ends came to 22 bases. CDR1 is SGHRS, CDR2 YFSETQ, per germline. The CDR3 sequence: CASSPGVSIGPDTQYF. The CDR3 DNA reads TGCGCCAGCAGTCCGGGGGTGTCCATCGGGCCGGATACGCAGTATTTT.

The V call is TRBV7-2, the J call TRBJ2-2; no clear D gene. Germline lookup yields CDR1 SGHTA and CDR2 FQGNSA. The V end lost 2 bases, the J end lost 10 bases, and 11 bases lay between the germline ends. This CDR3 contains 13 residues. The DNA for the CDR3 is TGTGCCAGCAGCTTACAGCATGGTTCGGAGCTGTTTTTT. It translates to CASSLQHGSELFF.